This TCR beta chain is drawn from a study of T cell responses to AZD1222 COVID-19 vaccine. Study-level information: Recipients boosted at about 4 weeks or about 12 weeks are pooled.

TCRdb's table, derived via immunoSEQ multiplex PCR, lists solely in-frame clones and lacks some. The sample contains around 200,000 clones, 90% to 95% of which appear only once. The CDR3 has 13 residues. The V gene lost 6 bases and the J gene lost 4 bases, with 7 bases spanning the gap. Looked up from germline, CDR1 is MNHEY and CDR2 is SVGAGI. The rearrangement joins TRBV6-5 to TRBJ1-6; no reliable D call. This clonotype was sampled from an adult in good health. The sequences come from peripheral blood, collected on day 0 of AZD1222 vaccination. The CDR3 region has the DNA TGTGCCAGCAGCCGTCCATATAATTCACCCCTCCACTTT. The encoded protein is CASSRPYNSPLHF.